Listed below are T cell receptor beta chains from one sample, sequenced in a study of blood T cell repertoires in COVID-19. The protocol was immunoSEQ multiplex PCR, while the TCRdb copy is restricted to in-frame clones and leaves out a portion. The sample contains 250,000 to 350,000 clones, around 90% of which appear only once. Input material: peripheral blood. Receptor source: a woman aged 40-49 years who had recovered from COVID-19. CDR3s include the opening cysteine and the closing phenylalanine or tryptophan. A D gene is named only where the DNA matches it firmly. The size field is filled for only some rows; it gives once, few, many or a size class.

TRBV7-2	TRBJ2-7	.	.	CASSLGQGIYEQYF	TGTGCCAGCAGCTTAGGGCAGGGTATCTACGAGCAGTACTTC
TRBV28	TRBJ2-1	.	TRBD2	CASSFSSGLAVEQFF	TGTGCCAGCAGTTTCTCCTCGGGACTAGCTGTTGAGCAGTTCTTC
TRBV19	TRBJ1-1	.	.	CASSGRGRGETEAFF	TGTGCCAGTAGTGGGAGGGGGAGGGGAGAAACTGAAGCTTTCTTT
TRBV5-1	TRBJ2-2	.	TRBD1	CASSPQTGDTGELFF	TGCGCCAGCAGCCCACAGACAGGGGACACCGGGGAGCTGTTTTTT
TRBV29-1	TRBJ1-1	.	TRBD1	CSVEQGATEAFF	TGCAGCGTTGAACAGGGGGCCACTGAAGCTTTCTTT
TRBV9	TRBJ2-7	.	TRBD2	CASSAVGTSGAEQYF	TGTGCCAGCAGCGCCGTTGGGACTAGCGGGGCGGAGCAGTACTTC
TRBV11-2	TRBJ2-3	.	.	CASSPEDQGPDTQYF	TGTGCCAGCAGCCCAGAGGATCAGGGCCCAGATACGCAGTATTTT
TRBV7-3	TRBJ2-2	few	TRBD2	CASSYDGLVNTGELFF	TGTGCCAGCAGCTACGACGGACTAGTGAACACCGGGGAGCTGTTTTTT
TRBV2	TRBJ1-2	.	.	CASAKEIQDNYGYTF	TGTGCCAGCGCTAAGGAGATACAGGACAACTATGGCTACACCTTC
TRBV4-1	TRBJ1-6	.	TRBD1	CASSQDPGQGVSPLHF	TGCGCCAGCAGCCAAGACCCGGGACAGGGGGTTTCACCCCTCCACTTT
TRBV9	TRBJ2-7	.	TRBD2	CASSEAGGPHYEQYF	TGTGCCAGCAGCGAAGCGGGAGGGCCGCATTACGAGCAGTACTTC
TRBV5-6	TRBJ1-5	.	.	CASSLGGGGPQPQHF	TGTGCCAGCAGCTTGGGGGGTGGAGGGCCTCAGCCCCAGCATTTT
TRBV16	TRBJ1-2	.	.	CASNQQGMNYGYTF	TGTGCCAGCAACCAACAGGGAATGAACTATGGCTACACCTTC
TRBV24-1	TRBJ2-5	.	TRBD2	CATSDRLAQETQYF	TGTGCCACCAGTGATCGACTAGCCCAAGAGACCCAGTACTTC
TRBV3-1/TRBV3-2	TRBJ1-3	.	TRBD1	CASSQDSGPGTEVLSGNTIYF	TGTGCCAGCAGCCAAGATTCAGGACCCGGGACAGAGGTCCTCTCTGGAAACACCATATATTTT
TRBV3-1/TRBV3-2	TRBJ2-7	.	TRBD2	CASSQGTSPYEQYF	TGTGCCAGCAGCCAAGGGACTAGCCCCTACGAGCAGTACTTC
TRBV28	TRBJ1-5	.	.	CATFRQGSGNQPQHF	TGTGCCACTTTCCGTCAGGGCTCTGGCAATCAGCCCCAGCATTTT
TRBV29-1	TRBJ2-5	.	.	CSVEIALETQYF	TGCAGCGTTGAAATCGCGTTGGAGACCCAGTACTTC
TRBV5-4	TRBJ2-1	.	.	CASSLVGGNYNEQFF	TGTGCCAGCAGCTTGGTGGGCGGGAACTACAATGAGCAGTTCTTC
TRBV5-1	TRBJ1-4	.	TRBD1	CASSSGTGSTNEKLFF	TGCGCCAGCAGCTCGGGGACAGGGTCCACTAATGAAAAACTGTTTTTT
TRBV24-1	TRBJ2-5	.	.	CATSDEETQYF	TGTGCCACCAGTGATGAGGAGACCCAGTACTTC
TRBV19	TRBJ1-4	.	TRBD1	CASSPLGQLHEKLFF	TGTGCCAGTAGTCCCTTGGGACAGTTACATGAAAAACTGTTTTTT
TRBV9	TRBJ2-7	.	TRBD2	CASTPSGDSYEQYF	TGTGCCAGCACCCCGAGCGGGGACTCCTACGAGCAGTACTTC
TRBV5-1	TRBJ2-7	.	TRBD1	CASSPGTGGYEQYF	TGCGCCAGCAGCCCCGGGACAGGGGGCTACGAGCAGTACTTC
TRBV12-3/TRBV12-4	TRBJ1-1	few	TRBD1	CASSSGGNTEAFF	TGTGCCAGCAGTTCAGGGGGGAACACTGAAGCTTTCTTT
TRBV10-2	TRBJ1-6	.	.	CASSEGGGNSPLHF	TGCGCCAGCAGTGAGGGGGGGGGTAATTCACCCCTCCACTTT
TRBV27	TRBJ2-3	.	TRBD2	CASSPYPTSAGSTDTQYF	TGTGCCAGCAGTCCCTACCCAACTAGCGCTGGGAGCACAGATACGCAGTATTTT
TRBV2	TRBJ2-5	once	.	CASTNDMLGAQETQYF	TGTGCCAGCACAAACGACATGCTGGGGGCCCAAGAGACCCAGTACTTC
TRBV18	TRBJ2-7	.	.	CASSPPGSYEQYF	TGTGCCAGCTCGCCGCCGGGTTCCTACGAGCAGTACTTC
TRBV5-1	TRBJ1-5	once	TRBD1	CASSLGTDQPQHF	TGCGCCAGCAGCTTAGGGACAGATCAGCCCCAGCATTTT
TRBV2	TRBJ1-3	.	TRBD1	CASSVRDRDPGNTIYF	TGTGCCAGCAGCGTAAGGGACAGGGATCCTGGAAACACCATATATTTT
TRBV6-4	TRBJ1-2	.	TRBD1	CASSDLPGQGLPNYGYTF	TGTGCCAGCAGTGACCTGCCGGGACAGGGTCTCCCTAACTATGGCTACACCTTC
TRBV19	TRBJ2-1	.	TRBD2	CASSSTSGSSYNEQFF	TGTGCCAGCAGTAGTACTAGCGGGAGTTCTTACAATGAGCAGTTCTTC
TRBV9	TRBJ2-3	few	TRBD2	CASSALGLAGFVSPGTDTQYF	TGTGCCAGCAGCGCCTTGGGACTAGCGGGATTCGTGAGTCCGGGCACAGATACGCAGTATTTT
TRBV29-1	TRBJ2-5	few	.	CSVVGLQETQYF	TGCAGCGTTGTGGGGCTCCAAGAGACCCAGTACTTC
TRBV19	TRBJ2-6	.	.	CASSIGQGQSGANVLTF	TGTGCCAGTAGTATAGGCCAGGGGCAATCTGGGGCCAACGTCCTGACTTTC
TRBV2	TRBJ2-2	.	.	CASRPISTGELFF	TGTGCCAGCAGGCCTATTAGCACCGGGGAGCTGTTTTTT
TRBV28	TRBJ2-7	.	TRBD1	CATQTGTGDYEQYF	TGTGCCACCCAAACCGGGACAGGGGATTACGAGCAGTACTTC
TRBV7-8	TRBJ1-1	.	.	CASSYTGKVNTEAFF	TGTGCCAGCAGCTATACAGGGAAAGTGAACACTGAAGCTTTCTTT
TRBV7-8	TRBJ2-2	.	TRBD2	CASSPRGLANTGELFF	TGTGCCAGCAGCCCCCGGGGACTAGCGAACACCGGGGAGCTGTTTTTT
TRBV6-5	TRBJ1-1	once	.	CASRGGEAFF	TGTGCCAGCAGGGGGGGGGAAGCTTTCTTT